These 14 T cell receptor beta chains came from one sample sequenced in a study of blood T cell repertoires in COVID-19. The method was immunoSEQ multiplex PCR; TCRdb's version includes in-frame clones alone and lacks a portion of them. The repertoire holds 130,000 to 150,000 clones, 70% to 85% seen once, with about 7.8% in the top ten. Sequenced: peripheral blood. These TCRs come from a woman between 45 and 60 years old in a cohort sampled during active or convalescent COVID-19.

The rearrangement joins TRBV15 to TRBJ2-1; 14 bases map to TRBD2. The germline V gene encodes CDR1 LNHNV and CDR2 YYDKDF (reference sequence). The CDR3 loop spans 19 amino acids. The J segment lost 2 bases and the V segment lost 5 bases, leaving 11 bases of the junction unmatched. Here the CDR3 reads CATSRAGTSGGLTYNEQFF. The CDR3 DNA reads as TGTGCCACCAGCCGGGCCGGGACTAGCGGGGGCCTTACCTACAATGAGCAGTTCTTC.

The count of this clone is one. This chain connects TRBV30 to TRBJ2-5; D may be TRBD1 (6 bases). Germline CDR1 GTSNPN, CDR2 SVGIG (reference sequence). There are 15 residues in the CDR3. V was cut by 5 bases and J by 1 base, with 17 bases left in between. CDR3 bases: TGTGCCTGGGGTCCGGGACACCCGGGCCAAGAGACCCAGTACTTC. Translating gives CAWGPGHPGQETQYF.

The J gene is TRBJ1-2, the V gene TRBV6-5, with 7 bases aligning to TRBD1. From germline, CDR1 is MNHEY and CDR2 SVGAGI. The CDR3 runs 15 residues. Trimming removed 5 bases from V and 4 bases from J; junction bases left unmatched: 10. The CDR3, as DNA: TGTGCCAGCAGTCCGACAGGGAGAATCCCCTATGGCTACACCTTC. This sequence encodes CASSPTGRIPYGYTF.

This chain uses TRBV30 with TRBJ2-5, with TRBD2 matching 8 bases. This CDR3 has 12 residues. J lost 4 bases, V lost 5 bases, and 3 bases had no gene match. The germline V gene encodes CDR1 GTSNPN and CDR2 SVGIG (reference sequence). The CDR3 DNA reads as TGTGCCTGGTCGGCGGGGGGAGAGACCCAGTACTTC. Protein product: CAWSAGGETQYF.

The chain employs TRBV12-5 and TRBJ2-1; a weak D match, TRBD2 (6 bases). V was cut by 1 base and J by 5 bases, with 12 bases left in between. Germline V CDR1 and CDR2: LGHNT, FRNRAP. The CDR3 length is 15 residues. The CDR3 region is CASGLGGVWDNEQFF. CDR3 bases: TGTGCTAGTGGTTTGGGGGGGGTTTGGGACAATGAGCAGTTCTTC.

In DNA form, the CDR3 reads TGCGCCAGCAGCCAAGACAGGATCTATGGCTACACCTTC. Encoded protein: CASSQDRIYGYTF. The chain uses TRBV4-1 and TRBJ1-2, with D unresolved. The CDR3 is 13 residues long. V lost 0 bases and J lost 4, with 6 bases in between. Germline CDR1 MGHRA, CDR2 YSYEKL.

This chain joins TRBV7-2 and TRBJ2-1, with 12 bases identical to TRBD2. The CDR3 runs to 16 residues. The J segment lost 7 bases and the V segment lost 1 base, leaving 5 bases of the junction unmatched. Germline V gives CDR1 SGHTA, CDR2 FQGNSA. The CDR3 DNA reads TGTGCCAGCAGCTTAGTTGCTAGCGGGGGGGGAAATGAGCAGTTCTTC. Encoded protein: CASSLVASGGGNEQFF.

The chain joins TRBV7-9 to TRBJ1-3; 7 positions match TRBD1. Trimming took 5 bases from V and 0 from J; bases not matched to a gene: 7. Germline CDR1 SEHNR, CDR2 FQNEAQ (reference sequence). The CDR3 length is 16 residues. CDR3 amino acids: CASSPGQTRSGNTIYF. The CDR3 nucleotides read TGTGCCAGCAGCCCGGGACAGACTCGCTCTGGAAACACCATATATTTT.

The chain is built from TRBV11-2 and TRBJ2-4; 8 bases match TRBD2. With 5 bases clipped from V and 10 bases from J, the junction kept 13 bases outside the gene matches. This CDR3 has 15 residues. Germline V gene lookup returns CDR1 SGHAT and CDR2 FQNNGV. DNA for the CDR3: TGTGCCAGCAGCCGGCGGACCAATAGCGGGGTAATTCAGTACTTC. Its translation is CASSRRTNSGVIQYF.

This chain joins TRBV14 and TRBJ1-2, with 7 bases fitting TRBD1. CDR3 length: 16 amino acids. J lost 5 bases, V lost 0 bases, and 9 bases had no gene match. Germline CDR1 and CDR2: SGHDN and FVKESK. The CDR3 protein is CASSQEAGTALYGYTF. The CDR3 region has the DNA TGTGCCAGCAGCCAAGAGGCCGGGACAGCCTTATATGGCTACACCTTC.

This clone came up a few times. CDR3 nucleotide sequence: TGTGCCAGCAGCTTACAGGAAGGAAACACCATATATTTT. It specifies CASSLQEGNTIYF. The chain employs TRBV11-2 and TRBJ1-3, with unresolved D. Germline CDR1 SGHAT, CDR2 FQNNGV. Trimming removed 2 bases at V and 4 bases at J, with 6 bases between. This CDR3 is built from 13 residues.

This clone has just a few counts. The chain couples TRBV4-2 to TRBJ2-5; no firm D call. Germline-derived CDR1 and CDR2 are LGHNA and YNFKEQ. The V gene lost 0 bases and the J gene lost 4 bases, with 9 bases spanning the gap. There are 14 residues in the CDR3. In DNA form, the CDR3 reads TGTGCCAGCAGCCAAGATCGTGAGGTAGAGACCCAGTACTTC. Its protein product is CASSQDREVETQYF.

The gene calls are TRBV13 and TRBJ2-5, with D possibly TRBD2 on 6 matching bases. V lost 0 bases and J lost 2, with 10 bases in between. CDR3 length: 15 amino acids. Looked up from germline, CDR1 is PRHDT and CDR2 is FYEKMQ (reference sequence). CDR3: CASSLGLGGQETQYF. The CDR3, as DNA: TGTGCCAGCAGCTTAGGGTTGGGGGGACAAGAGACCCAGTACTTC.

V usage is TRBV29-1 and J usage is TRBJ2-7, with a weak D call TRBD1 (5 bases). V was shortened by 5 bases and J by 2 bases, with 7 bases between the two germline ends. The CDR3 covers 11 residues. Germline values: CDR1 SQVTM, CDR2 ANQGSEA. The CDR3 spells CSVSQAYEQYF. The CDR3 nucleotides are TGCAGCGTTTCACAGGCCTACGAGCAGTACTTC.